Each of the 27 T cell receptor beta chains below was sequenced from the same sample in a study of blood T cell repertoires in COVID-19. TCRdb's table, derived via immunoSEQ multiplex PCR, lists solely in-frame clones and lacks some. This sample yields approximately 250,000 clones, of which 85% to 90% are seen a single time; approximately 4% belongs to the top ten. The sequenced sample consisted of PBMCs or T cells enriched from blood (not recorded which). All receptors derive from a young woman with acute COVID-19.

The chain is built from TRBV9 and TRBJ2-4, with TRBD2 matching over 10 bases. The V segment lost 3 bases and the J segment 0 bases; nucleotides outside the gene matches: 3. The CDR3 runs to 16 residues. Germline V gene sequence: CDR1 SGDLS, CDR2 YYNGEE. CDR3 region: CASSGSGGLAKNIQYF. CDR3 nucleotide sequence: TGTGCCAGCAGCGGTAGCGGGGGGCTAGCCAAAAACATTCAGTACTTC.

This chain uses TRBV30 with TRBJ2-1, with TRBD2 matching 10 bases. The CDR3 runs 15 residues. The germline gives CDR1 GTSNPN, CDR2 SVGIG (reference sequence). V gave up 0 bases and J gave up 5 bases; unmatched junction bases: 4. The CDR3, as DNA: TGTGCCTGGAGTGTACGTCTAGCGGGAGACAATGAGCAGTTCTTC. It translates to CAWSVRLAGDNEQFF.

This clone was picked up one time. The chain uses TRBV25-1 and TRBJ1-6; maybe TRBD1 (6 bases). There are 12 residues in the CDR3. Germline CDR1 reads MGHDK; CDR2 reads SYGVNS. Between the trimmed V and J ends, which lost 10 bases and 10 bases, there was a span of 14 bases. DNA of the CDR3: TGTGCCACCCAGCCTCAGGGGTCACCCCTCCACTTT. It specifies CATQPQGSPLHF.

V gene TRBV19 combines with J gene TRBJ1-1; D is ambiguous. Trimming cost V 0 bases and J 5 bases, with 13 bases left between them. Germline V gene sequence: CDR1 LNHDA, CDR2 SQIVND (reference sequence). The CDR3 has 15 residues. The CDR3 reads CASSIDWAGGTEAFF. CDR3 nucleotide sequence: TGTGCCAGTAGTATAGATTGGGCCGGAGGAACTGAAGCTTTCTTT.

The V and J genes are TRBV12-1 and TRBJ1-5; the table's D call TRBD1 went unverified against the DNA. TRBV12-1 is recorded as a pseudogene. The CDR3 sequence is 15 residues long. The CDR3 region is CASSPRDRLNQPQHF. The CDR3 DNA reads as TGTGCCAGCAGCCCCCGGGACAGACTAAATCAGCCCCAGCATTTT.

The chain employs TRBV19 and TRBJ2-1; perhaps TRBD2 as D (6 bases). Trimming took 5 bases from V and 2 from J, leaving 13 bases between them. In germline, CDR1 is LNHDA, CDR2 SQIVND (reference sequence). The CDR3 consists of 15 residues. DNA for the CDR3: TGTGCCAGTAGTGGGAGGACTTTCCCCTACAATGAGCAGTTCTTC. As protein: CASSGRTFPYNEQFF.

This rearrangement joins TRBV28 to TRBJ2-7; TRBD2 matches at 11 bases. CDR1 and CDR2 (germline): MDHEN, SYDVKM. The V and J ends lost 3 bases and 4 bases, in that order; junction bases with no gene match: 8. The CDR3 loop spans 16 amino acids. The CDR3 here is CASSFSTSGNGYEQYF. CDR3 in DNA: TGTGCCAGCAGTTTCTCGACTAGCGGGAACGGGTACGAGCAGTACTTC.

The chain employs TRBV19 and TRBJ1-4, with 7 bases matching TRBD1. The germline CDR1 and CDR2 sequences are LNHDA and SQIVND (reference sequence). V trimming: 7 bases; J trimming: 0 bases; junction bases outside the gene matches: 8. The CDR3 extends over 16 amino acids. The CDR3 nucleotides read TGTGCCAGTACCAAACAGGGGATTGCAACTAATGAAAAACTGTTTTTT. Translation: CASTKQGIATNEKLFF.

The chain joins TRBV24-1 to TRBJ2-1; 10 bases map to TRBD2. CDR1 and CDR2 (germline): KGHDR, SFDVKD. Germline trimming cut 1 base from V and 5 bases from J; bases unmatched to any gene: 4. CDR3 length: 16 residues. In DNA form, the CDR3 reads TGTGCCACCAGTGATTTAGGGACTAGCGTCAACAATGAGCAGTTCTTC. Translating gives CATSDLGTSVNNEQFF.

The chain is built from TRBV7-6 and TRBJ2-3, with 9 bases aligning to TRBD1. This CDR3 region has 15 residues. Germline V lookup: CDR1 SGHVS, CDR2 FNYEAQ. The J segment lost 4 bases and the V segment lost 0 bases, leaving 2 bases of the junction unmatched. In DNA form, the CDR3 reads TGTGCCAGCAGCTTAGCGGGACAGGGACCAGATACGCAGTATTTT. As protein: CASSLAGQGPDTQYF. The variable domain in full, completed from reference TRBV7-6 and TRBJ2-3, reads GAGVSQSPRYKVTKRGQDVALRCDPISGHVSLYWYRQALGQGPEFLTYFNYEAQQDKSGLPNDRFSAERPEGSISTLTIQRTEQRDSAMYRCASSLAGQGPDTQYFGPGTRLTVL.

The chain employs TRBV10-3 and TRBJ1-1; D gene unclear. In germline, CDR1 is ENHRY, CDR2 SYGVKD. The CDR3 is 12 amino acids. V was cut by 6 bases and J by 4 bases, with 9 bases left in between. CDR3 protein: CAISSESTEAFF. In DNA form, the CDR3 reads TGTGCCATCAGCTCCGAGAGCACTGAAGCTTTCTTT.

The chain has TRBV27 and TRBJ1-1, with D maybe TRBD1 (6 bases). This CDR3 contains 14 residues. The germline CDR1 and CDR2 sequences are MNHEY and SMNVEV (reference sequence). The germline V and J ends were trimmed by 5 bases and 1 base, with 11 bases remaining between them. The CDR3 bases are TGTGCCAGCAGTATCGGACAGCCGAACACTGAAGCTTTCTTT. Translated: CASSIGQPNTEAFF.

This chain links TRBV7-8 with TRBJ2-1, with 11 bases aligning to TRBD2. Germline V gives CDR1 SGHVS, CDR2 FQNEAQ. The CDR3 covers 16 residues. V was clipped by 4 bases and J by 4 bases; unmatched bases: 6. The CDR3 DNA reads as TGTGCCAGCAGCTACATAGCGGGAGGGATGTACAATGAGCAGTTCTTC. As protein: CASSYIAGGMYNEQFF. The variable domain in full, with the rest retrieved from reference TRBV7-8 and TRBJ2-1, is GAGVSQSPRYKVAKRGQDVALRCDPISGHVSLFWYQQALGQGPEFLTYFQNEAQLDKSGLPSDRFFAERPEGSVSTLKIQRTQQEDSAVYLCASSYIAGGMYNEQFFGPGTRLTVL.

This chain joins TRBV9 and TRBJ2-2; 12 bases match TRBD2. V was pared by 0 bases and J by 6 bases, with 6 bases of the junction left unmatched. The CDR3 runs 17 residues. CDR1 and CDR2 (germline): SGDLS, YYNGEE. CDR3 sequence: CASSVASGRAPAGELFF. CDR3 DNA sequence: TGTGCCAGCAGCGTAGCTAGCGGGAGGGCCCCGGCCGGGGAGCTGTTTTTT. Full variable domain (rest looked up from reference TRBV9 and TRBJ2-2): DSGVTQTPKHLITATGQRVTLRCSPRSGDLSVYWYQQSLDQGLQFLIQYYNGEERAKGNILERFSAQQFPDLHSELNLSSLELGDSALYFCASSVASGRAPAGELFFGEGSRLTVL.

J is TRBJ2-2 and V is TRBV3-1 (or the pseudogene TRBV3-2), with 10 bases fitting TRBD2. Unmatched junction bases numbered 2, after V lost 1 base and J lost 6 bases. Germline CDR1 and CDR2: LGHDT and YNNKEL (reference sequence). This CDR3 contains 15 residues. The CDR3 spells CASSQGLAGAGELFF. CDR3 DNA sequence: TGTGCCAGCAGCCAAGGCCTAGCGGGAGCCGGGGAGCTGTTTTTT.

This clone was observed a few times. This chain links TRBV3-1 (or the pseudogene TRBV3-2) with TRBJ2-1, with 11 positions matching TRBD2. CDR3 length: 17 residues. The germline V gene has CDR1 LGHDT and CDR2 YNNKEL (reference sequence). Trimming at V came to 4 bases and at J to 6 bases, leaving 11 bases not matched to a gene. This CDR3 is CASSRAALAGGSNEQFF. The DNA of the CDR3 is TGTGCCAGCAGCCGAGCTGCTCTAGCGGGAGGATCCAATGAGCAGTTCTTC.

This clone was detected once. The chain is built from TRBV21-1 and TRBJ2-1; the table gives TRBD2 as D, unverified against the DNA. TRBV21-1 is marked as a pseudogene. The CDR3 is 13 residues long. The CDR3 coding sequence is TGTGCCAGCAGCACTAGACTAGTGCATGAGCAGTTCTTC. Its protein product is CASSTRLVHEQFF.

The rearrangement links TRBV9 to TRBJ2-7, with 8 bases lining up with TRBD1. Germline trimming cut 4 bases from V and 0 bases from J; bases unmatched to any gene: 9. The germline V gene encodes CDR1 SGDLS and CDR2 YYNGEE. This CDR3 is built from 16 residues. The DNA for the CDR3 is TGTGCCAGCAGCCACGGGCGGGACAGGCCCTCCTACGAGCAGTACTTC. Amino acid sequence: CASSHGRDRPSYEQYF.

The CDR3 DNA reads TGTGCCAGCAGCTTACTCTGGGCCAACGTCCTGACTTTC. Amino acid sequence: CASSLLWANVLTF. V gene TRBV7-9 combines with J gene TRBJ2-6; no reliable D call. V dropped 2 bases and J dropped 5 bases, with 4 bases sitting between them. The CDR3 length is 13 residues. CDR1 and CDR2 (germline): SEHNR, FQNEAQ (reference sequence).

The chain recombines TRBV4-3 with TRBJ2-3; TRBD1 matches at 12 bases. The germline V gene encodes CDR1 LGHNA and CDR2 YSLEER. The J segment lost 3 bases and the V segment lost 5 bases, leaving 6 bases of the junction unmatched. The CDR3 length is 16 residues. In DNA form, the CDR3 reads TGCGCCAGCAGCGACCGGGACAGGGGGCTTACAGATACGCAGTATTTT. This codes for CASSDRDRGLTDTQYF.

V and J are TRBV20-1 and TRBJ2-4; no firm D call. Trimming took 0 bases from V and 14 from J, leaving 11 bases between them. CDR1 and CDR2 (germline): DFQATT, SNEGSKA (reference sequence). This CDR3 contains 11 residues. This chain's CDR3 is CSAREGLEEYF. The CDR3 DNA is TGCAGTGCTAGAGAGGGCCTGGAAGAGTACTTC.

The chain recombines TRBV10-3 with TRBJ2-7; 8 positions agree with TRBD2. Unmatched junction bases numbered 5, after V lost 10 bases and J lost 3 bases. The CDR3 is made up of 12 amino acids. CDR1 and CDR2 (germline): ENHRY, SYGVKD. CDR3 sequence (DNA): TGTGCCACGGGACTAGACGGCTACGAGCAGTACTTC. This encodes CATGLDGYEQYF.

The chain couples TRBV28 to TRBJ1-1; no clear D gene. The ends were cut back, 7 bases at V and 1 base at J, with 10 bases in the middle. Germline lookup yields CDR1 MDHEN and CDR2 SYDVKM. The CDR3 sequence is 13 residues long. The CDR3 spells CASTDSANTEAFF. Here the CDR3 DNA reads TGTGCCAGCACCGACTCAGCGAACACTGAAGCTTTCTTT.

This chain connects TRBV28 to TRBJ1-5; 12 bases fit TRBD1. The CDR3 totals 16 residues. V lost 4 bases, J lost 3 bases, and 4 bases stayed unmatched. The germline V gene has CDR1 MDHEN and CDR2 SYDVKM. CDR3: CASSSGQGAFNQPQHF. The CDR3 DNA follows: TGTGCCAGCAGTTCGGGACAGGGGGCCTTCAATCAGCCCCAGCATTTT.

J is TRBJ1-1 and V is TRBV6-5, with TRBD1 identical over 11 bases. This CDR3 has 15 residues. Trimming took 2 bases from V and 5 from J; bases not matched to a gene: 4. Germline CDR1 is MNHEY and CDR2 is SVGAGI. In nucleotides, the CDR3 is TGTGCCAGCAGTTACGCCGGGACAGGGGGTACTGAAGCTTTCTTT. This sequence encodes CASSYAGTGGTEAFF.

CDR3 residues: CASSSGLAGQETQYF. The CDR3 nucleotides read TGTGCCAGCAGCTCGGGACTAGCGGGACAAGAGACCCAGTACTTC. The chain employs TRBV5-4 and TRBJ2-5; 13 bases agree with TRBD2. This CDR3 is built from 15 residues. The junction had 1 base not matched to a gene; V was cut back by 3 bases and J by 2 bases. Germline assignment: CDR1 SGHNT and CDR2 YYREEE (reference sequence).

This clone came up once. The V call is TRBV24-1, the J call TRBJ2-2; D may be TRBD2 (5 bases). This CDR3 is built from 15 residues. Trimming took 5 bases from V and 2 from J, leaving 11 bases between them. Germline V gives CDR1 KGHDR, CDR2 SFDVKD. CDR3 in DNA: TGTGCCACCAGTGTCTCGAGCGGAAACACCGGGGAGCTGTTTTTT. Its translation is CATSVSSGNTGELFF.